The rows below give T cell receptor beta chains drawn from one sample of a study of shared clonotypes between healthy human individuals. The table came from immunoSEQ multiplex PCR; TCRdb's copy has only in-frame clones and leaves some out. This sample yields fewer than 600,000 clones, of which roughly 77% are seen a single time; roughly 13% belongs to the top ten. The sample comprised PBMCs. Source of these receptors: a woman aged 40 to 50 in good health. Some clones in this sample may be carry-over from other donors' samples. The conserved cysteine and the conserved F or W are not part of the CDR3 here. Clone size is stated in some rows and not others, as once, few, many or a class when expanded.

clone size	V gene	J gene	CDR3 protein
few	TRBV27	TRBJ1-1	ASSYRGQNTEAF
once	TRBV7-3	TRBJ2-3	ASSLMPSADTQY
NA	TRBV5-1	TRBJ2-3	ASSPPDSTDTQY
NA	TRBV19	TRBJ1-3	ASSINADRWLLY
NA	TRBV4-2	TRBJ2-1	ASSRRRTSGHNEQF
NA	TRBV2	TRBJ2-3	ASSIADTQY
once	TRBV6-6	TRBJ2-7	ASSPVGRESLYEQY
NA	TRBV2	TRBJ2-2	ASFGVDRELF
NA	TRBV28	TRBJ1-3	ASGRVGGSGNTIY
NA	TRBV28	TRBJ2-7	ASSTRQAYEQY
NA	TRBV10-3	TRBJ1-4	AISDSRQAVNEKLF
NA	TRBV5-6	TRBJ2-1	ASSEGDEQF
NA	TRBV30	TRBJ2-7	AWSPGLALHEQY
few	TRBV7-9	TRBJ2-7	ASSLSTYEQY
NA	TRBV20-1	TRBJ1-2	SAPQPYGYT
NA	TRBV19	TRBJ2-1	ASSTASSGSFVNEQF
NA	TRBV4-3	TRBJ2-1	ASSQRLAGGPGLGNEQF
NA	TRBV28	TRBJ2-7	ASSPGDRAGSEQY
NA	TRBV9	TRBJ2-1	ASSPQTPGYNEQF
few	TRBV30	TRBJ1-1	AWKRMTEAF
many	TRBV9	TRBJ2-5	ASSVGTRRWETQY
NA	TRBV6-5	TRBJ2-1	ASSYSAGGPNEQF
NA	TRBV19	TRBJ2-7	ASSIDASGGEYEQY
NA	TRBV9	TRBJ1-1	ASSAGLLGAEAF
NA	TRBV4-1	TRBJ1-3	ASSSSTSSSGNTIY
NA	TRBV18	TRBJ1-2	ASSPQENYGYT
few	TRBV5-1	TRBJ2-1	ASSLRLAGHNEQF
once	TRBV5-6	TRBJ2-7	ASSFWGQGEAYEQY
few	TRBV18	TRBJ2-5	ASSFSIQETQY
NA	TRBV28	TRBJ2-5	ASSLSYLQETQY
NA	TRBV6-5	TRBJ2-7	ASSYGTGAKYEQY
NA	TRBV4-1	TRBJ1-3	ASSHNVAASGNTIY
few	TRBV6-5	TRBJ2-3	ASRRTTSTDTQY
NA	TRBV5-6	TRBJ2-1	ASSLRTSVVFNEQF
NA	TRBV7-9	TRBJ2-4	ASSPPGLAGLAKNIQY
NA	TRBV28	TRBJ2-3	ASSRPSGSRDTQY
few	TRBV9	TRBJ2-3	ASSVDPVTDTQY
NA	TRBV12-5	TRBJ1-1	ASGLARLKGDTEAF
NA	TRBV4-1	TRBJ1-5	ASSSETAAGPQH
NA	TRBV19	TRBJ2-7	ASKTSGDSYEQY
NA	TRBV18	TRBJ1-6	ASSPGGGAPLH
NA	TRBV11-2	TRBJ1-5	ASSIRGDQPQH
NA	TRBV25-1	TRBJ1-1	ASSEPSGPTEAF
NA	TRBV6-1	TRBJ2-3	ASSEALLSDTQY
once	TRBV18	TRBJ2-1	ASSVLQGAYEQF
NA	TRBV28	TRBJ2-7	ASSLYLATDRALSYEQY
NA	TRBV6-5	TRBJ2-1	ASSYSILGIDEQF
many	TRBV29-1	TRBJ2-5	SVVTSGGETQY
NA	TRBV9	TRBJ2-7	ASSVRDRAAYEQY
NA	TRBV6-5	TRBJ2-4	ASSSAGNADKNIQY
NA	TRBV27	TRBJ2-3	ASSLLAGEFTQY
NA	TRBV5-4	TRBJ1-2	ASSLGSGLESGYT
NA	TRBV30	TRBJ2-1	AWNPGLEYNEQF
NA	TRBV27	TRBJ1-5	ASSLSQGRNQPQH
NA	TRBV7-2	TRBJ1-2	ASSSGQGYGYT
NA	TRBV5-1	TRBJ2-7	ASSPDGTGDRKQY
once	TRBV28	TRBJ2-5	ASSPQTSGRWLGREETQY
NA	TRBV18	TRBJ1-3	ASYSGTGAYTIY
NA	TRBV27	TRBJ2-3	ATLKSGRSDTQY
NA	TRBV27	TRBJ2-5	ASRRSTGAVETQY